This TCR beta chain came from a study of CD8 T cells in Susac syndrome. The RNA, 0.5 to 1 ug, was put through reverse transcription using random hexamers. An immunoSEQ multiplex PCR generated amplified TCR beta CDR3 products spanning 54 Vbeta and 13 Jbeta. One entry per CDR3 protein results from TCRdb running MiXCR on the immunoSEQ multiplex PCR reads. Among approximately 100,000 distinct CDR3 sequences listed, about nine tenths were seen once. The germline CDR1 and CDR2 sequences are MNHNS and SASEGT. The V end was cut by 4 bases, the J end by 0 bases, with 5 bases between. The CDR3 is made up of 13 amino acids.

The sample consisted of CD8+ T cells from PBMCs. The rearrangement links TRBV6-1 to TRBJ2-3; D is undetermined. The TCR comes from a human donor in good health. The CDR3 spells CASSGFSTDTQYF. The CDR3 DNA reads TGTGCCAGCAGTGGTTTCAGCACAGATACGCAGTATTTT.